One sample yielded the 13 T cell receptor beta chains listed below, sequenced in a study (dated by TCRdb to 2022 to 2024). Library creation used the immunoSEQ multiplex PCR assay. The table was pulled from immuneACCESS by TCRdb, which kept in-frame rearrangements only. Such tables lose some clones; where checked, under half of the loss comes from unresolved V genes, and the rest has no known cause. The sample contains 68,000 or so clones, 80% to 95% of them found a single time. In total, the top ten clones hold roughly 4.2% of the sample. The sequenced sample was PBMCs. The receptor set was obtained from a man in his forties with rheumatoid arthritis.

The rearrangement links TRBV27 to TRBJ2-6; TRBD1 matches 12 bases. The germline gives CDR1 MNHEY, CDR2 SMNVEV (reference sequence). V lost 6 bases and J lost 0; bases outside the gene matches: 3. The CDR3 is made up of 17 amino acids. The CDR3 spells CASRGTGGISGANVLTF. The CDR3 DNA reads as TGTGCCAGCAGGGGGACAGGGGGCATCTCTGGGGCCAACGTCCTGACTTTC.

The chain recombines TRBV30 with TRBJ2-2; 7 bases fit TRBD2. The CDR3 loop spans 14 amino acids. J was trimmed by 8 bases and V by 1 base; bases with no gene match: 7. Germline loops: CDR1 GTSNPN, CDR2 SVGIG (reference sequence). The chain's CDR3 is CAWSAGGGAGELFF. CDR3 coding DNA: TGTGCCTGGAGTGCGGGAGGCGGCGCGGGGGAGCTGTTTTTT.

This chain uses TRBV11-2 with TRBJ2-1; perhaps TRBD1 as D (5 bases). This CDR3 is 13 amino acids long. Germline V gene lookup returns CDR1 SGHAT and CDR2 FQNNGV. The V end was cut by 5 bases, the J end by 7 bases, with 12 bases between. This CDR3 is CASSPAGANEQFF. The DNA of the CDR3 is TGTGCCAGCAGCCCAGCTGGGGCGAATGAGCAGTTCTTC.

V and J are TRBV12-5 and TRBJ2-1, with 14 bases matching TRBD2. Germline trimming cut 4 bases from V and 8 bases from J; bases unmatched to any gene: 10. There are 17 residues in the CDR3. Germline assignment: CDR1 LGHNT and CDR2 FRNRAP. The CDR3 sequence is CASGSQWGLAGVDEQFF. CDR3 sequence (DNA): TGTGCTAGTGGTTCGCAATGGGGACTAGCGGGGGTTGATGAGCAGTTCTTC.

The CDR3 DNA reads TGTGCCAGCAGCTTAACGCCCGGACCCAGAGGCGAGCAGTACTTC. Protein sequence: CASSLTPGPRGEQYF. The chain employs TRBV7-3 and TRBJ2-7; D unclear. The CDR3 length is 15 residues. Germline V lookup: CDR1 SGHTA, CDR2 FQGTGA. V was clipped by 0 bases and J by 6 bases, with 15 bases between them.

The rearrangement joins TRBV6-4 to TRBJ2-7, with 7 bases that match TRBD2. From germline, CDR1 is MRHNA and CDR2 SNTAGT. Trimming removed 0 bases from V and 3 bases from J; junction bases left unmatched: 14. The CDR3 contains 18 residues. Here the CDR3 DNA reads TGTGCCAGCAGTGACTCTATTCCCGAGACTAGCCGTCGCTACGAGCAGTACTTC. This encodes CASSDSIPETSRRYEQYF.

The chain joins TRBV18 to TRBJ2-2; 7 nucleotides agree with TRBD1. V was clipped by 5 bases and J by 5 bases; unmatched bases: 8. This CDR3 is 15 amino acids long. Germline CDR1 is KGHSH and CDR2 is LQKENI. Written as DNA, the CDR3 is TGTGCCAGCTCAAGACGACAGGGTGAGACCGGGGAGCTGTTTTTT. This sequence encodes CASSRRQGETGELFF.

The rearrangement links TRBV14 to TRBJ2-3, with 16 bases that match TRBD2. V lost 3 bases to trimming and J lost 5 bases; unmatched junction nucleotides: 8. There are 18 residues in the CDR3. The germline gives CDR1 SGHDN, CDR2 FVKESK. CDR3 loop: CASSHPGLAGGAIDTQYF. The CDR3 DNA follows: TGTGCCAGCAGCCACCCGGGACTAGCGGGGGGGGCCATAGATACGCAGTATTTT.

The chain joins TRBV6-2 or TRBV6-3 to TRBJ2-1; 11 bases are a match to TRBD2. Germline V gene sequence: CDR1 MNHEY, CDR2 SVGEGT. The CDR3 has 15 amino acids. V shed 2 bases and J 7 bases; nucleotides not matched to a gene: 4. DNA for the CDR3: TGTGCCAGCAGTTACACTAGCGGGGGAAAGAATGAGCAGTTCTTC. Encoded protein: CASSYTSGGKNEQFF.

The rearrangement uses TRBV11-3 and TRBJ2-7; D possibly corresponds to TRBD1 (6 bases). Germline values: CDR1 SGHNT, CDR2 YENEEA. Trimming stripped 3 bases from V and 0 bases from J, with 9 bases between. The CDR3 has 14 residues. The CDR3 DNA follows: TGTGCCAGCAGCTTGGGGGACACCTCCTACGAGCAGTACTTC. Residues: CASSLGDTSYEQYF.

The V call is TRBV12-3 or TRBV12-4, the J call TRBJ1-5; D is unresolved. This CDR3 contains 13 residues. V lost 3 bases, J lost 4 bases, and 7 bases lay in between. In DNA, the CDR3 is TGTGCCAGCAGTTTCCGGGAGAATCAGCCCCAGCATTTT. It codes for CASSFRENQPQHF.

This clone was found once. CDR3 loop: CASSLGTHYEQYF. The CDR3 DNA reads as TGTGCCAGCTCACTAGGGACACACTACGAGCAGTACTTC. This sequence joins TRBV18 and TRBJ2-7, with D perhaps TRBD1 (6 bases). V was trimmed by 4 bases and J by 3 bases, leaving 10 bases between them. CDR1 is KGHSH and CDR2 is LQKENI in the germline V gene. The CDR3 spans 13 residues.

The chain is built from TRBV19 and TRBJ2-7; 10 bases map to TRBD2. V dropped 4 bases and J dropped 5; count of bases not matched to a gene: 8. Germline V lookup: CDR1 LNHDA, CDR2 SQIVND (reference sequence). The CDR3 spans 15 residues. This CDR3 reads CASSTVAGGTHEQYF. The DNA of the CDR3 is TGTGCCAGTAGTACCGTAGCGGGAGGTACCCACGAGCAGTACTTC.